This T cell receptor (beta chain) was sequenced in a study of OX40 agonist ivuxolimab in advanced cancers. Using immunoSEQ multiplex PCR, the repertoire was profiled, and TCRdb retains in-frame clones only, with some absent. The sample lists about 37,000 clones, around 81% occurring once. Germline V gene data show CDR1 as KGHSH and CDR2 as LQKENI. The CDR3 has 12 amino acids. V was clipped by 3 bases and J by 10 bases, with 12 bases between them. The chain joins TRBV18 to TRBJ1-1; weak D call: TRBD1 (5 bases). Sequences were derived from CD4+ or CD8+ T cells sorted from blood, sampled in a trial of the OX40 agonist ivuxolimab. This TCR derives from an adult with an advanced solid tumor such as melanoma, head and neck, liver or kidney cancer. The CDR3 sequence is CASSPAGTGAFF. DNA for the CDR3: TGTGCCAGCTCACCGGCAGGGACCGGAGCTTTCTTT.